The clone carrying this T cell receptor (beta chain) was recorded many times. The sample comes from a study of blood T cells in healthy people across ages. V was clipped by 5 bases and J by 5 bases; unmatched bases: 10. Germline values: CDR1 SGHTA, CDR2 FQGNSA. The CDR3 sequence is 15 residues long. PCR was performed a second time for about 6 to 11 cycles using a sample-barcoded 5' primer and a J-beta primer mix. Each CDR3 protein gets one entry after TCRdb re-called the 5' RACE reads with MiXCR. The repertoire consists of 1.5 million to 2 million distinct CDR3 sequences, with approximately 28% occurring once and the leading ten covering about 8%.

The sequencing sample was made of blood. The sequence was obtained from a woman aged 25 to 45 in good health. The V gene is TRBV7-2, the J gene TRBJ2-5; 8 nucleotides agree with TRBD1. This chain's CDR3 is CASSQLGQGPETQYF. For the CDR3, the DNA is TGTGCCAGCAGCCAGCTTGGACAGGGACCCGAGACCCAGTACTTC.